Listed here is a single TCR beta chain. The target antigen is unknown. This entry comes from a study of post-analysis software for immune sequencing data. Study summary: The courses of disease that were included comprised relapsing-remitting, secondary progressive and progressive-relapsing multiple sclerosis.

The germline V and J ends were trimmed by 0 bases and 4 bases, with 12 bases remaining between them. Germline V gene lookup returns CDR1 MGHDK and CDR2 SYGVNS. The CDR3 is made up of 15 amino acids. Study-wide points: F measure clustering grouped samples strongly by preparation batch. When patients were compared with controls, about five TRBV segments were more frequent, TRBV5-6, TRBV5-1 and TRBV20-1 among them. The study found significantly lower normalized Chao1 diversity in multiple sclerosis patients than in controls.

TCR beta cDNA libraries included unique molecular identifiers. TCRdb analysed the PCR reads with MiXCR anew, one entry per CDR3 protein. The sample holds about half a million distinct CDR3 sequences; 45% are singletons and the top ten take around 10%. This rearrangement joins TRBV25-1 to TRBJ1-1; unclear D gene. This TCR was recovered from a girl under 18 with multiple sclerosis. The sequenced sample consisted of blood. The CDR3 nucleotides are TGTGCCAGCAGTGAATATTCAGGTGCTGGCACTGAAGCTTTCTTT. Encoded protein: CASSEYSGAGTEAFF. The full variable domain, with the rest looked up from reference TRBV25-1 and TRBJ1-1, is EADIYQTPRYLVIGTGKKITLECSQTMGHDKMYWYQQDPGMELHLIHYSYGVNSTEKGDLSSESTVSRIRTEHFPLTLESARPSHTSQYLCASSEYSGAGTEAFFGQGTRLTVV.